The present entry profiles one T cell receptor beta chain with its context. This sample stems from a study of T cells in Graves' hyperthyroidism and ophthalmopathy. Amplified TCR beta CDR3 regions came from RNA transcripts. Primed by the HTBI set, a first-round RT-PCR was run on the TCR CDR3. TCRdb re-called the multiplex PCR reads with MiXCR, one entry per CDR3 protein. The profile shows 300,000 to 450,000 distinct CDR3 sequences, 14% of them singletons. The clonotype was recovered from a woman aged 60-70 years with Graves' hyperthyroidism. Sequenced: blood.

The CDR3 nucleotides are TGTGCCAGCAGTTACAGGGGGGCGACCCAGTACTTC. This gives the protein CASSYRGATQYF. This chain uses TRBV6-5 with TRBJ2-5; D may match TRBD1 or TRBD2 (6 bases each). The CDR3 has 12 residues. V was cut by 2 bases and J by 7 bases, with 8 bases left in between. Germline-derived CDR1 and CDR2 are MNHEY and SVGAGI.